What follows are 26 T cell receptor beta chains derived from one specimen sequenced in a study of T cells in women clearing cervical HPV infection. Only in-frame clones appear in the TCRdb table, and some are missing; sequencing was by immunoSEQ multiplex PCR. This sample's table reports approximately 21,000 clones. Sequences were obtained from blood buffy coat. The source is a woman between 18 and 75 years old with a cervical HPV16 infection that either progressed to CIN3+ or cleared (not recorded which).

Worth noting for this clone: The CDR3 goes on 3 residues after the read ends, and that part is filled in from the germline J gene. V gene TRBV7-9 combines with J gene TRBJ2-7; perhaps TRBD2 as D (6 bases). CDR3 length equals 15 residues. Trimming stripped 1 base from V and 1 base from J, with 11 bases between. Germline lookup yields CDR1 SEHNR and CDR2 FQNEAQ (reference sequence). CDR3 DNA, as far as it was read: TGTGCCAGCAGCTTAGAGGCAGGGAGGTCCTACGAG. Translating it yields CASSLEAGRSYE. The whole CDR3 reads CASSLEAGRSYEQYF.

The CDR3 sequence: CASSPSDSLSTYDYTF. The CDR3 DNA, read in part, is TGTGCCAGTAGTCCCTCGGACTCTCTCTCAACCTACGAC. The chain has TRBV19 and TRBJ1-2, with no clear D. The read finishes 3 residues shy of the CDR3 end, and the germline J gene is used to complete it. Per the germline V gene, CDR1 is LNHDA and CDR2 is SQIVND (reference sequence). This CDR3 comprises 16 residues.

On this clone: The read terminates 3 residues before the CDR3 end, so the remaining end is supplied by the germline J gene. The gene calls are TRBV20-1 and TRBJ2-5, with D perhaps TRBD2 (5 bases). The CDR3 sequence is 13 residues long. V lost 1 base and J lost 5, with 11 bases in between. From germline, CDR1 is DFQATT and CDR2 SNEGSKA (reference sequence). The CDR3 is CSARVASSETQYF. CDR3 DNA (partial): TGCAGTGCTAGAGTGGCTAGCTCGGAGACC.

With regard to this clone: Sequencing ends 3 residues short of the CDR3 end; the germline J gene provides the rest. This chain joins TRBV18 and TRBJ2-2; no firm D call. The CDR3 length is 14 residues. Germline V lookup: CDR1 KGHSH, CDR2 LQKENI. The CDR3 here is CASSSPATNEKLFF. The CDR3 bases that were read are TGTGCCAGCTCATCTCCGGCAACTAATGAAAAG.

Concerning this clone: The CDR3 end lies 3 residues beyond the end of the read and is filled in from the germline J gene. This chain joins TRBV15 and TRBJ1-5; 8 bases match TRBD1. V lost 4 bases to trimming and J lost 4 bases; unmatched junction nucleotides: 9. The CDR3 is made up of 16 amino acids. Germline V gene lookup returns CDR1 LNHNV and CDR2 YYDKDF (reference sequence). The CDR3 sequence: CATSILRTGRNQPQHF. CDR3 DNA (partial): TGTGCCACCAGCATACTTAGGACAGGGCGGAATCAGCCC.

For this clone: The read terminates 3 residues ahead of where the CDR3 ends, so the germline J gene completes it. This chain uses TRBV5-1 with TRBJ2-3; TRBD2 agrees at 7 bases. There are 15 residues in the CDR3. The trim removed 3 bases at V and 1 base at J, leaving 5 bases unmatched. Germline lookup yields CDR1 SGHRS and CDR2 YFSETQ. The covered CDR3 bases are TGCGCCAGCAGCTCAATTCGGGGGGGCACAGATACG. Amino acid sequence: CASSSIRGGTDT. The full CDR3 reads CASSSIRGGTDTQYF.

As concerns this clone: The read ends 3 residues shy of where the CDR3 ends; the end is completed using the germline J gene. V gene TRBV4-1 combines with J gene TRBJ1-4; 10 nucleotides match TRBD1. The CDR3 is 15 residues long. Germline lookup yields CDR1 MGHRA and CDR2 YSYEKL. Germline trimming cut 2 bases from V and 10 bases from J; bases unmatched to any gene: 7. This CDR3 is CASSQPRDRGGKLFF. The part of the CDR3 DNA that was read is TGCGCCAGCAGCCAACCCCGGGACAGGGGTGGAAAA.

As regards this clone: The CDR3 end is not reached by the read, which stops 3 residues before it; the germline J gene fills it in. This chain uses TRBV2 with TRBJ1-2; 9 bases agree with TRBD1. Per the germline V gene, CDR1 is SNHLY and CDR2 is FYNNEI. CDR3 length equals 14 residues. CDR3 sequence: CASSFLQGADDYTF. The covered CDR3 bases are TGTGCCAGCAGTTTTTTACAGGGGGCTGACGAC.

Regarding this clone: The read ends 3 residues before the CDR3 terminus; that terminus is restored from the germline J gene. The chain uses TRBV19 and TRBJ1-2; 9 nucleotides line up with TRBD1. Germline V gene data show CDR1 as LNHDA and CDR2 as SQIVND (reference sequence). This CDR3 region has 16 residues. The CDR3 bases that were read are TGTGCCAGTAGTATCCGGACAGGGGTTAAGGGCTACGAC. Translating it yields CASSIRTGVKGYD. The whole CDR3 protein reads CASSIRTGVKGYDYTF. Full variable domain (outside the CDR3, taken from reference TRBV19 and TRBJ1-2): DGGITQSPKYLFRKEGQNVTLSCEQNLNHDAMYWYRQDPGQGLRLIYYSQIVNDFQKGDIAEGYSVSREKKESFPLTVTSAQKNPTAFYLCASSIRTGVKGYDYTFGSGTRLTVV.

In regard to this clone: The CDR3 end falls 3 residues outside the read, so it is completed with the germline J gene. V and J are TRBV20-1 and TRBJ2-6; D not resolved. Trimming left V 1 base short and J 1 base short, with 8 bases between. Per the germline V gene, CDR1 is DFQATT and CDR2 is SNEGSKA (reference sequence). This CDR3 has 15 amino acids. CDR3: CSARVRVSGANVLTF. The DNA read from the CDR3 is TGCAGTGCTAGAGTTCGTGTGTCTGGGGCCAACGTC.

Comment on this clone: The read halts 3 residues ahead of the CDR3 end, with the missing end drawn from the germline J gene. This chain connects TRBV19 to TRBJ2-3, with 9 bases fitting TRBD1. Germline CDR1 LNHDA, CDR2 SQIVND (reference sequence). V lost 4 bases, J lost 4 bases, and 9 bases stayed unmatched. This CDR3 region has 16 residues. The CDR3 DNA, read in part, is TGTGCCAGTAGTACCCCACCGACAGGGGGGGCAGATACG. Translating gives CASSTPPTGGADT. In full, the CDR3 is CASSTPPTGGADTQYF.

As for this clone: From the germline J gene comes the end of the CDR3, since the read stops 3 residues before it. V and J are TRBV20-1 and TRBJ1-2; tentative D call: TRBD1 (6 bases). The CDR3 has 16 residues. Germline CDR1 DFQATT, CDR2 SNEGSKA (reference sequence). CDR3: CSARAGDYSSHGGYTF. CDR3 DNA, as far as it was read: TGCAGTGCTAGAGCAGGGGACTACAGCTCTCACGGGGGC.

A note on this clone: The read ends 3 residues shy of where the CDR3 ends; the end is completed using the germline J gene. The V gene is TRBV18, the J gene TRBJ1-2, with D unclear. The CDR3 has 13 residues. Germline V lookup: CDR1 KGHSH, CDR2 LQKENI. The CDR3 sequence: CASSPDKTYDYTF. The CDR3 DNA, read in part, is TGTGCCAGCTCACCAGACAAGACCTACGAC.

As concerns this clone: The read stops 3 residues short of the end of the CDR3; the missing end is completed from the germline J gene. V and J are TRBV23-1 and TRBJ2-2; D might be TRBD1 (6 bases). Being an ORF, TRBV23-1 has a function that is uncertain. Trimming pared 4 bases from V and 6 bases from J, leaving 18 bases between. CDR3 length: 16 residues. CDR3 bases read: TGCGCCAGCAGTCCCTCGCAGGGGTTCCGGTCCGGGGAG. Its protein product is CASSPSQGFRSGE. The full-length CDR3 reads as CASSPSQGFRSGELFF.

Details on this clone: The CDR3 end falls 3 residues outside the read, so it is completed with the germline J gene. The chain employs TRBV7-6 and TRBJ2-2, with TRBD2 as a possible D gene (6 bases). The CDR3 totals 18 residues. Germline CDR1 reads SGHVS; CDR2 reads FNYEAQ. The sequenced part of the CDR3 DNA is TGTGCCAGCAGCCGACACGGGAGAGGACAAGAGGCTAATGAAAAG. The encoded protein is CASSRHGRGQEANEK. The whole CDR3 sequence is CASSRHGRGQEANEKLFF.

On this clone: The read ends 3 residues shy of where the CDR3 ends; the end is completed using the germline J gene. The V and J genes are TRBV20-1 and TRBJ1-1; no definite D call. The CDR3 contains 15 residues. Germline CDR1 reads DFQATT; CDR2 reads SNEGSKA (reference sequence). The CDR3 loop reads CSAHPPGLVAETAFF. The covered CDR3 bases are TGCAGTGCTCATCCTCCTGGACTAGTGGCAGAGACA.

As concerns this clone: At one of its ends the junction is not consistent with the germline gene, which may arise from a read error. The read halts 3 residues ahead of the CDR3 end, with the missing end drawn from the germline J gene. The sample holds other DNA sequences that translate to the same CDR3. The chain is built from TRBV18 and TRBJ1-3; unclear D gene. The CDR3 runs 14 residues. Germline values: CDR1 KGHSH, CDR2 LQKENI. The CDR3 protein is CASSPVTNGDTIYF. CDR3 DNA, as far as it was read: TGTGCCAGCTCCCCCGTTACCAATGGTGACACG.

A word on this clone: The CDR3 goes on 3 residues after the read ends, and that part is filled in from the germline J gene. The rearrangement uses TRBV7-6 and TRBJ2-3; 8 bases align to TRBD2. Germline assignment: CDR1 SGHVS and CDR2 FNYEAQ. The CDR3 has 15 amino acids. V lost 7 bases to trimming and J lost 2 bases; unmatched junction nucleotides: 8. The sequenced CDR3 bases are TGTGCCAGCACCGCGCGGGGGGCGAACACAGATACG. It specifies CASTARGANTDT. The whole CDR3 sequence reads CASTARGANTDTQYF.

The CDR3 is CASTGTSCGLAKNIQYF. The part of the CDR3 DNA that was read is TGCGCCAGTACCGGGACTAGCTGTGGTCTAGCCAAAAACATT. The chain joins TRBV10-1 to TRBJ2-4; TRBD2 matches at 9 bases. The DNA ends 3 residues before the CDR3 does, and the rest of the CDR3 is filled in from the germline J gene. The germline CDR1 and CDR2 sequences are WNHNN and SYGVQD (reference sequence). Trimming at V came to 9 bases and at J to 0 bases, leaving 12 bases not matched to a gene. The CDR3 has 17 amino acids.

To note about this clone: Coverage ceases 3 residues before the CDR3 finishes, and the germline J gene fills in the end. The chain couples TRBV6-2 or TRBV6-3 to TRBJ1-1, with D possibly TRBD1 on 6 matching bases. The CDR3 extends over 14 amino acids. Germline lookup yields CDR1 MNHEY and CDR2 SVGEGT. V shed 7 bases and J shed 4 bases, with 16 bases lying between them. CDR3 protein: CASKAGESGTEAFF. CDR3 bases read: TGTGCCAGCAAGGCAGGGGAATCGGGCACTGAA.

The sequenced part of the CDR3 DNA is TGTGCCAGCTCCCCCGGCGCAGGGCACAGGTACGAG. Amino acid sequence: CASSPGAGHRYE. The full CDR3 is CASSPGAGHRYEQYF. V usage is TRBV18 and J usage is TRBJ2-7, with a possible D match to TRBD1 (5 bases). The DNA ends 3 residues before the CDR3 does, and the rest of the CDR3 is filled in from the germline J gene. The CDR3 has 15 amino acids. Trimming took 6 bases from V and 4 from J, leaving 19 bases between them. Germline CDR1 reads KGHSH; CDR2 reads LQKENI.

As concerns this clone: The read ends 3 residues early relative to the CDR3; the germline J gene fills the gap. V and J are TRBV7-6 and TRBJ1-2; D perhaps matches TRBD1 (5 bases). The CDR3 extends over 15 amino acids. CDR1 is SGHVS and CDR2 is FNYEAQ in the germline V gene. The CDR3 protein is CASSLDLGHTYDYTF. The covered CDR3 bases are TGTGCCAGCAGCTTAGATCTCGGACACACCTACGAC. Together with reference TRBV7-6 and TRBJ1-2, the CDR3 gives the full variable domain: GAGVSQSPRYKVTKRGQDVALRCDPISGHVSLYWYRQALGQGPEFLTYFNYEAQQDKSGLPNDRFSAERPEGSISTLTIQRTEQRDSAMYRCASSLDLGHTYDYTFGSGTRLTVV.

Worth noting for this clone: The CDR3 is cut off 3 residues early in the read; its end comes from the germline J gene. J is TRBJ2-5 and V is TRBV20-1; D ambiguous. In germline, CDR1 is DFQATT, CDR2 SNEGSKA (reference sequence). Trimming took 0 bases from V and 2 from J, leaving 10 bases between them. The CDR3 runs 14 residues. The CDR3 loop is CSARDSTAQETQYF. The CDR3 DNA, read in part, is TGCAGTGCTAGAGATTCCACAGCTCAAGAGACC.

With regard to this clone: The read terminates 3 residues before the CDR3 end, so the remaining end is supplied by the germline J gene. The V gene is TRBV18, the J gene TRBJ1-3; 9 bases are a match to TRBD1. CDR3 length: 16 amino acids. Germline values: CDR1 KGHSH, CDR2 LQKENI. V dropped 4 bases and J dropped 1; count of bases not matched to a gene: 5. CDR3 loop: CASSQGQGRSGNTIYF. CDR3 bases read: TGTGCCAGCTCACAGGGACAGGGAAGATCTGGAAACACC.

The CDR3 sequence: CAISPGTQNSPLHF. The CDR3 bases that were read are TGTGCCATCAGCCCCGGGACTCAGAATTCACCC. V is TRBV10-3 and J is TRBJ1-6; a weak D match, TRBD1 (5 bases). The read terminates 3 residues before the CDR3 end, so the remaining end is supplied by the germline J gene. V lost 6 bases to trimming and J lost 7 bases, with 13 bases between them. Germline values: CDR1 ENHRY, CDR2 SYGVKD. The CDR3 sequence is 14 residues long.

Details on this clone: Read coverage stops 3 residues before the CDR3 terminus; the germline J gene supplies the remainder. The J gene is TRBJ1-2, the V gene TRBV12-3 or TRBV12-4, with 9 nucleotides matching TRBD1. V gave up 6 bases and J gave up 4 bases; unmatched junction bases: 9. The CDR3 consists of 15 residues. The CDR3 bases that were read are TGTGCCAGCAGCCCAGGGACAGGGAGAGGCTATGGC. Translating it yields CASSPGTGRGYG. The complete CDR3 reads CASSPGTGRGYGYTF.